This TCR beta chain was obtained from a study of cytomegalovirus exposure and HLA in healthy donors. Overall study results and limits: Among the CMV-associated chains, a few were confirmed in vitro as specific for CMV antigens.

PCR primers comprised 60 Vbeta and 13 Jbeta primers. The protocol was immunoSEQ multiplex PCR, while the TCRdb copy is restricted to in-frame clones and leaves out a portion. Of nearly 200,000 clones detected, 82% appear once; the ten largest clones hold roughly 0.1%. With 0 bases clipped from V and 11 bases from J, the junction kept 6 bases outside the gene matches. Germline CDR1 reads SGHTA; CDR2 reads FQGNSA. The CDR3 totals 14 residues. Remarks on this clone: Its antigen is still unknown.

The specimen was PBMCs. The receptor was derived from a boy aged 2 to 10 in good health and CMV-seronegative. This chain links TRBV7-2 with TRBJ2-5; 10 bases map to TRBD2. The DNA of the CDR3 is TGTGCCAGCAGCTTAGCCCAGCGGGGGGGGGAGCAGTACTTC. Translation gives CASSLAQRGGEQYF.